Listed below are T cell receptor beta chains from one sample, sequenced in a study of T cells after yellow fever vaccination. TCRdb recomputed calls from the 5' RACE reads with MiXCR, one row per CDR3 protein. The sample holds 310,000 or so distinct CDR3 sequences, roughly 7% seen once. Material: PBMCs, obtained around 45 days after the first yellow fever vaccination. The receptors come from a man aged 18 to 30 who received the YFV17D yellow fever vaccine. The CDR3 runs from the conserved cysteine through the conserved F or W. Fields, in order: clone size, D gene, J gene, V gene, CDR3 protein, CDR3 DNA. A D gene is named only where the DNA matches it firmly. Not all rows give a size; the values are once, few, many and, for expanded clones, a class.

many	.	TRBJ2-1	TRBV4-3	CASSQDEGTAYNEQFF	TGCGCCAGCAGCCAAGATGAAGGGACGGCATACAATGAGCAGTTCTTC
.	.	TRBJ2-2	TRBV7-2	CASKRGDTGELFF	TGTGCCAGCAAGAGAGGGGACACCGGGGAGCTGTTTTTT
.	TRBD1	TRBJ1-1	TRBV11-2	CASSLGYRGLALNTEAFF	TGTGCCAGCAGCTTAGGGTACAGGGGGCTTGCTTTGAACACTGAAGCTTTCTTT
.	.	TRBJ2-1	TRBV6-2/TRBV6-3	CASTSAGLNEQFF	TGTGCCAGCACCTCGGCAGGGCTCAATGAGCAGTTCTTC
.	.	TRBJ2-3	TRBV6-5	CASSFGRDTQYF	TGTGCCAGCAGTTTCGGCAGAGATACGCAGTATTTT
many	.	TRBJ2-7	TRBV7-2	CASSLGGEYEQYF	TGTGCCAGCAGCTTAGGGGGAGAATACGAGCAGTACTTC
few	.	TRBJ2-1	TRBV6-2/TRBV6-3	CASSYSLAGATEQFF	TGTGCCAGCAGTTACTCGCTAGCAGGGGCTACTGAGCAGTTCTTC
many	.	TRBJ2-3	TRBV12-3/TRBV12-4	CASRHNRDDTQYF	TGTGCCAGCAGGCACAACAGGGATGATACGCAGTATTTT
.	.	TRBJ1-1	TRBV2	CASSERTEAFF	TGTGCCAGCAGTGAACGGACTGAAGCTTTCTTT
few	.	TRBJ1-6	TRBV5-1	CASSTGTRGSPLHF	TGCGCCAGCAGCACCGGGACACGGGGTTCACCCCTCCACTTT
.	.	TRBJ2-3	TRBV2	CAIAAEYTDTQYF	TGTGCCATCGCAGCGGAGTACACAGATACGCAGTATTTT
few	.	TRBJ2-3	TRBV9	CASSVRWDGYTDTQYF	TGTGCCAGCAGCGTTAGGTGGGACGGATACACAGATACGCAGTATTTT
few	.	TRBJ2-3	TRBV14	CASSQGTGAGTDTQYF	TGTGCCAGCAGCCAAGGAACAGGCGCGGGCACAGATACGCAGTATTTT
few	.	TRBJ2-3	TRBV7-2	CASSLYTPKTQYF	TGTGCCAGCAGCCTATATACTCCGAAGACGCAGTATTTT
.	.	TRBJ2-5	TRBV28	CASSFQQPQETQYF	TGTGCCAGCAGTTTTCAACAGCCTCAAGAGACCCAGTACTTC
.	.	TRBJ2-3	TRBV7-6	CASSLEGQTSTDTQYF	TGTGCCAGCAGCTTAGAGGGGCAGACTAGCACAGATACGCAGTATTTT
.	.	TRBJ2-7	TRBV5-5	CASSAVGEQYF	TGTGCCAGCAGCGCGGTGGGAGAGCAGTACTTC
many	TRBD1	TRBJ2-3	TRBV29-1	CSVETGTGKDTQYF	TGCAGCGTGGAAACCGGGACAGGGAAGGATACGCAGTATTTT
.	TRBD1	TRBJ2-3	TRBV7-3	CASSLGQGAIDTQYF	TGTGCCAGCAGCTTGGGACAGGGGGCAATAGATACGCAGTATTTT
.	.	TRBJ1-6	TRBV19	CASSSRRSPFDSPLHF	TGTGCCAGTAGTTCCCGGCGGTCCCCTTTTGATTCACCCCTCCACTTT
many	.	TRBJ1-1	TRBV18	CASSPSRGGTEAFF	TGTGCCAGCTCACCTTCTAGGGGCGGGACTGAAGCTTTCTTT
.	TRBD1	TRBJ1-2	TRBV18	CASSPARDSLLFGYTF	TGTGCCAGCTCACCAGCCCGGGACAGCCTCCTTTTTGGCTACACCTTC
many	.	TRBJ1-1	TRBV10-3	CAISESIREGPEAFF	TGTGCCATCAGTGAGTCGATTCGGGAGGGGCCTGAAGCTTTCTTT
many	TRBD2	TRBJ2-1	TRBV28	CASSRSRGDSYNEQFF	TGTGCCAGCAGTAGGTCCCGGGGGGACTCCTACAATGAGCAGTTCTTC
few	.	TRBJ2-7	TRBV7-2	CASSPQGSSDEQYF	TGTGCCAGCAGCCCCCAGGGGTCCTCCGACGAGCAGTACTTC
few	.	TRBJ2-7	TRBV12-3/TRBV12-4	CASSTKEAYEQYF	TGTGCCAGCAGTACAAAGGAGGCCTACGAGCAGTACTTC
.	.	TRBJ1-6	TRBV7-9	CASSTAKPRMANSPLHF	TGTGCCAGCAGCACCGCTAAACCGAGAATGGCCAATTCACCCCTCCACTTT
few	.	TRBJ2-5	TRBV18	CASSPLLRGETQYF	TGTGCCAGCTCACCACTCCTAAGGGGTGAGACCCAGTACTTC
many	.	TRBJ2-7	TRBV12-3/TRBV12-4	CASTLGGRYEQYF	TGTGCCAGCACCCTGGGGGGTCGATACGAGCAGTACTTC
few	TRBD2	TRBJ2-5	TRBV5-1	CASSLGNSGASGETQYF	TGCGCCAGCAGCTTGGGGAATAGCGGGGCGTCCGGAGAGACCCAGTACTTC
.	TRBD1	TRBJ2-1	TRBV5-6	CASSLGQGRREQFF	TGTGCCAGCAGCTTAGGACAGGGAAGGCGTGAGCAGTTCTTC
.	TRBD2	TRBJ2-3	TRBV28	CASRDGGDTDTQYF	TGTGCCAGCAGGGACGGGGGGGACACAGATACGCAGTATTTT
.	.	TRBJ2-4	TRBV5-1	CASSLVGLTERVSSKNIQYF	TGCGCCAGCAGCTTGGTCGGGTTGACCGAGAGAGTATCGTCCAAAAACATTCAGTACTTC
.	.	TRBJ2-2	TRBV5-1	CASSLAPQNTGELFF	TGCGCCAGCAGCTTGGCCCCACAGAACACCGGGGAGCTGTTTTTT
few	.	TRBJ2-5	TRBV4-3	CASSSPNKLGQTQYF	TGCGCCAGCAGCTCCCCGAACAAGTTGGGGCAGACCCAGTACTTC
.	.	TRBJ1-2	TRBV10-2	CACSRGGTYGYTF	TGCGCCTGCAGTCGAGGCGGGACCTATGGCTACACCTTC
many	.	TRBJ1-3	TRBV28	CASSAVGGNTIYF	TGTGCCAGCAGTGCGGTAGGGGGAAACACCATATATTTT
.	.	TRBJ2-7	TRBV12-3/TRBV12-4	CASSLAVGGTHVYEQYF	TGTGCCAGCAGTTTAGCGGTGGGTGGGACGCACGTCTACGAGCAGTACTTC
few	.	TRBJ1-4	TRBV12-3/TRBV12-4	CASILDSSNEKLFF	.
.	TRBD2	TRBJ2-1	TRBV7-9	CVELGGIQYNEQFF	TGTGTCGAACTCGGGGGGATACAATACAATGAGCAGTTCTTC
few	TRBD2	TRBJ2-1	TRBV3-1	CASSQSGGEFF	TGTGCCAGCAGCCAAAGCGGGGGGGAGTTCTTC
many	.	TRBJ2-5	TRBV5-1	CASSPGGSGQETQYF	TGCGCCAGCAGCCCGGGTGGTAGCGGTCAAGAGACCCAGTACTTC
few	.	TRBJ1-1	TRBV6-5	CASGTPEAFF	TGTGCCAGCGGAACGCCTGAAGCTTTCTTT
few	.	TRBJ2-1	TRBV7-2	CASSRSGTPDEQFF	TGTGCCAGCAGCCGCTCCGGGACTCCCGATGAGCAGTTCTTC
many	.	TRBJ2-4	TRBV5-1	CASIRIGKNIQYF	TGCGCCAGCATACGTATAGGCAAAAACATTCAGTACTTC
.	.	TRBJ1-5	TRBV20-1	CSARPIQGQQPQHF	TGCAGTGCTAGGCCTATACAGGGCCAGCAGCCCCAGCATTTT
.	.	TRBJ2-7	TRBV7-2	CASSLETAKQYF	TGTGCCAGCAGCTTAGAGACGGCGAAGCAGTACTTC
few	TRBD2	TRBJ2-5	TRBV20-1	CSASPTSGGRVWTQYF	TGCAGTGCTAGCCCGACTAGCGGGGGCCGTGTTTGGACCCAGTACTTC
few	.	TRBJ1-6	TRBV6-1	CASSDSLGGALHF	TGTGCCAGCAGTGATAGTCTCGGTGGGGCCCTCCACTTT
many	.	TRBJ2-1	TRBV27	CASSLGGPNSNEQFF	TGTGCCAGCAGTCTGGGGGGGCCCAACAGCAATGAGCAGTTCTTC
.	.	TRBJ1-5	TRBV5-1	CASSWGGDSNQPQHF	TGCGCCAGCAGCTGGGGCGGGGATAGCAATCAGCCCCAGCATTTT
many	.	TRBJ2-3	TRBV5-1	CASSLGDTDTQYF	TGCGCCAGCAGCTTGGGGGACACAGATACGCAGTATTTT